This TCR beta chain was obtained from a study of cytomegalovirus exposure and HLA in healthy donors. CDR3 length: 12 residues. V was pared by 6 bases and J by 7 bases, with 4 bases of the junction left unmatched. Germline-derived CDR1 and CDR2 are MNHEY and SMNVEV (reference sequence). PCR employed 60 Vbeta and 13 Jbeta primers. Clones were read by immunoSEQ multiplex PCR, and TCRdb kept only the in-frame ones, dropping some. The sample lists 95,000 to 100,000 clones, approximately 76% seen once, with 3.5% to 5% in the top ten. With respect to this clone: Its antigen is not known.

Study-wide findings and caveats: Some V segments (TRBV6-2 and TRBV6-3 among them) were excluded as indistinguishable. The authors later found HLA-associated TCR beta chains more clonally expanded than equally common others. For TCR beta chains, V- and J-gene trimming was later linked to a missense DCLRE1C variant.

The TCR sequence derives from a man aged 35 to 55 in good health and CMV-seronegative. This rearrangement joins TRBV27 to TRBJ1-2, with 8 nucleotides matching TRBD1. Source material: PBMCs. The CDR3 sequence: CASSQTGVGYTF. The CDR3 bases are TGTGCCAGCAGCCAGACAGGGGTTGGCTACACCTTC.